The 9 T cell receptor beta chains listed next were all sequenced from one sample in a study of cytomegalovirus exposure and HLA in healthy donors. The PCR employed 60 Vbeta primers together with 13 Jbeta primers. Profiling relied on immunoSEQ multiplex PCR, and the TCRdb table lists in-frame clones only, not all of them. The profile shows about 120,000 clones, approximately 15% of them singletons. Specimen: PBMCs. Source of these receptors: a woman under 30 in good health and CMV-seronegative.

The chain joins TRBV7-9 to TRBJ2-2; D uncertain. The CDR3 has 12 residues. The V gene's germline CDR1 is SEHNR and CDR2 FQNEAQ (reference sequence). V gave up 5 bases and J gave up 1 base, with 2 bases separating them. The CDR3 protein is CASSLNTGELFF. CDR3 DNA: TGTGCCAGCAGCCTGAACACCGGGGAGCTGTTTTTT.

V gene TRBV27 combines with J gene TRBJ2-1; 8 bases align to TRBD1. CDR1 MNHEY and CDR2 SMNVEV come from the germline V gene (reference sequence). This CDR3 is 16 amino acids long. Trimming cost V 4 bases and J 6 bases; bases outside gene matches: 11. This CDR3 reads CASSSPQGVVGNEQFF. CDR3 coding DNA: TGTGCCAGCAGTTCGCCACAGGGGGTCGTCGGCAATGAGCAGTTCTTC.

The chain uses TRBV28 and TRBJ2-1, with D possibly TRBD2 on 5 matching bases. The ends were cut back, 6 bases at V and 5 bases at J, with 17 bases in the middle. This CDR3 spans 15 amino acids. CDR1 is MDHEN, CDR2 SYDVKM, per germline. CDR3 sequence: CASSPRASRNNEQFF. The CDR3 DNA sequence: TGTGCCAGCAGCCCGAGGGCCAGCCGTAACAATGAGCAGTTCTTC.

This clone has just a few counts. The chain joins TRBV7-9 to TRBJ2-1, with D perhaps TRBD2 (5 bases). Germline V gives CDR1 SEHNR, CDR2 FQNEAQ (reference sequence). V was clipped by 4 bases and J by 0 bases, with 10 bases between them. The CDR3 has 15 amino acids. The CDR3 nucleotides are TGTGCCAGCAGCTCGGGGAAGGGCTCCTACAATGAGCAGTTCTTC. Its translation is CASSSGKGSYNEQFF.

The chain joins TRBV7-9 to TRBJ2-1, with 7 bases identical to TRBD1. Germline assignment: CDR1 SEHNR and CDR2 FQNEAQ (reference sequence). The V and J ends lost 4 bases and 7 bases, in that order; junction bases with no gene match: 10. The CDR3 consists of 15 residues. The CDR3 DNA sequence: TGTGCCAGCAGCTCCCCCCCGACAGGGCAAAATGAGCAGTTCTTC. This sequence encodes CASSSPPTGQNEQFF.

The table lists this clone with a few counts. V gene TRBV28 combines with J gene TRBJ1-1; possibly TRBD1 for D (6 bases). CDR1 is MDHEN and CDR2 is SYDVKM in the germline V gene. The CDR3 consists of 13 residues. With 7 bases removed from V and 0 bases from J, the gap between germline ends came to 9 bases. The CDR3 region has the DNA TGTGCCAGCAATAAGGGGGTGAACACTGAAGCTTTCTTT. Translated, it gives CASNKGVNTEAFF.

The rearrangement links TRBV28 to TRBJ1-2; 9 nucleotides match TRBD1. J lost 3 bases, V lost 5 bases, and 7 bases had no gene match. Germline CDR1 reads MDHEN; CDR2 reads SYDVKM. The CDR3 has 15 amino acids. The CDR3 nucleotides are TGTGCCAGCAGTGGCGGGACAGGGCCCTACTATGGCTACACCTTC. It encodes CASSGGTGPYYGYTF.

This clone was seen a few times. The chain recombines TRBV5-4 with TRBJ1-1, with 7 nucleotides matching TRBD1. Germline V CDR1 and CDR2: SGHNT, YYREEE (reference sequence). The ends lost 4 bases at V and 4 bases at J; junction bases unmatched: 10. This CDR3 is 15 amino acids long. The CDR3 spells CASSKGAQGVTEAFF. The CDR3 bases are TGTGCCAGCAGCAAGGGGGCGCAGGGTGTCACTGAAGCTTTCTTT.

The CDR3 protein is CASSLARAGELFF. CDR3 coding DNA: TGTGCCAGCAGCTTGGCCAGGGCCGGGGAGCTGTTTTTT. This chain uses TRBV5-6 with TRBJ2-2; tentative D call: TRBD1 (5 bases). V was trimmed by 0 bases and J by 6 bases, leaving 6 bases between them. The CDR3 covers 13 residues. CDR1 and CDR2 (germline): SGHDT, YYEEEE.